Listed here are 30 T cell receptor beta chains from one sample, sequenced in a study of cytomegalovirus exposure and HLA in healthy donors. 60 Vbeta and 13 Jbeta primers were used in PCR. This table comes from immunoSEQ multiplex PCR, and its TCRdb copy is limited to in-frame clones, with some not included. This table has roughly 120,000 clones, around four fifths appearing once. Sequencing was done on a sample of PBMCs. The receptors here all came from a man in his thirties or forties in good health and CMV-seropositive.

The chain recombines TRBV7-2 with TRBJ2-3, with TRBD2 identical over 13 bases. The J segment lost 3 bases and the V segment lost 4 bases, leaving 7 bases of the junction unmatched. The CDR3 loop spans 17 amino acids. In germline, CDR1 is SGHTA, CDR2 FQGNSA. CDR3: CASSSSPLAGGTDTQYF. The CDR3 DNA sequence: TGTGCCAGCAGCTCCAGCCCACTAGCGGGGGGGACAGATACGCAGTATTTT. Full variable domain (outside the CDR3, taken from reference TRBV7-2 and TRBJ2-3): GAGVSQSPSNKVTEKGKDVELRCDPISGHTALYWYRQSLGQGLEFLIYFQGNSAPDKSGLPSDRFSAERTGGSVSTLTIQRTQQEDSAVYLCASSSSPLAGGTDTQYFGPGTRLTVL.

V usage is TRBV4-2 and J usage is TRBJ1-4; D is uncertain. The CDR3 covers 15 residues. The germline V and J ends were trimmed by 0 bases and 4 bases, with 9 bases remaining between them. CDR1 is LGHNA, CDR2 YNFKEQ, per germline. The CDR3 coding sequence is TGTGCCAGCAGCCAAGAAAACAGCTTTAATGAAAAACTGTTTTTT. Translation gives CASSQENSFNEKLFF.

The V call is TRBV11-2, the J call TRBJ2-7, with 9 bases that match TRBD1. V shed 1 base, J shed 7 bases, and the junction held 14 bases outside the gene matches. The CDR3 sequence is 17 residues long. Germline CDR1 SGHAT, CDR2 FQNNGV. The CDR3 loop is CASSLGGTGPQGREQYF. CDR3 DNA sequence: TGTGCCAGCAGCTTAGGGGGGACAGGGCCCCAGGGAAGGGAGCAGTACTTC.

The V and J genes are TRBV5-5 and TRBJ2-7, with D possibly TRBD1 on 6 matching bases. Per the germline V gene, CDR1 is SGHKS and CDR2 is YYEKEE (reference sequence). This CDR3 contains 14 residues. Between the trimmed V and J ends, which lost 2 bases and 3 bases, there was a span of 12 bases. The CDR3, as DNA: TGTGCCAGCAGCTTCAACTCGGACAGCTACGAGCAGTACTTC. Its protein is CASSFNSDSYEQYF. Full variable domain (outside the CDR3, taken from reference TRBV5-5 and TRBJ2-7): DAGVTQSPTHLIKTRGQQVTLRCSPISGHKSVSWYQQVLGQGPQFIFQYYEKEERGRGNFPDRFSARQFPNYSSELNVNALLLGDSALYLCASSFNSDSYEQYFGPGTRLTVT.

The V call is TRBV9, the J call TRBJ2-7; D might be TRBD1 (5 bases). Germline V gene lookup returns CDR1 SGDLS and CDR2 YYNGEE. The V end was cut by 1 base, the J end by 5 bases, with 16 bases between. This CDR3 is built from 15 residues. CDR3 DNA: TGTGCCAGCAGCGTACAGGGCTCTTCCCCTAACGAGCAGTACTTC. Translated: CASSVQGSSPNEQYF.

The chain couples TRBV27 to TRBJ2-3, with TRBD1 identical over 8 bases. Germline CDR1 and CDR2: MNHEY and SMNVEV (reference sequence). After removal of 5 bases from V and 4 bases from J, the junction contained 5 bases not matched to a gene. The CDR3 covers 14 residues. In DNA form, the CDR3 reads TGTGCCAGCAGTCACGACAGGGGACCAGATACGCAGTATTTT. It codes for CASSHDRGPDTQYF.

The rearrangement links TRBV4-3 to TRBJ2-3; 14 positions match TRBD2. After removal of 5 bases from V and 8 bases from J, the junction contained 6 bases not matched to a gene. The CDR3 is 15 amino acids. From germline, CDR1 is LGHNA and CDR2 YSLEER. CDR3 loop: CASSARLAGGSTQYF. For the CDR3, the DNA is TGCGCCAGCAGCGCCCGACTAGCGGGGGGGTCTACGCAGTATTTT.

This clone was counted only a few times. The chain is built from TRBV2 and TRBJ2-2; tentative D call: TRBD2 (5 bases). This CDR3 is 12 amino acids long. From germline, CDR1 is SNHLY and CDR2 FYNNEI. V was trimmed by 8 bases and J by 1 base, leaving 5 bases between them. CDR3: CASEGNTGELFF. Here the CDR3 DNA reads TGTGCCAGCGAGGGGAACACCGGGGAGCTGTTTTTT.

CDR3 region: CASSVAGTGFDEQYF. For the CDR3, the DNA is TGTGCCAGCAGCGTAGCGGGGACAGGGTTCGACGAGCAGTACTTC. J is TRBJ2-7 and V is TRBV9, with 9 bases identical to TRBD1. Losses at the gene ends were 0 bases for V and 5 bases for J; bases not matched to a gene: 6. CDR3 length: 15 amino acids. CDR1 and CDR2 (germline): SGDLS, YYNGEE.

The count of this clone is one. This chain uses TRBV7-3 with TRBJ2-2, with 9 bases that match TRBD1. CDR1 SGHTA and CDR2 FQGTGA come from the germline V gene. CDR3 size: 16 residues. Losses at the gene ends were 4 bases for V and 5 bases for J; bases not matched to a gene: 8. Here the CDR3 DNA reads TGTGCCAGCAGCTCCACAGGGGGCGCGAGGACCGGGGAGCTGTTTTTT. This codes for CASSSTGGARTGELFF. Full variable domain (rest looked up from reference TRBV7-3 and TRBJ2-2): GAGVSQTPSNKVTEKGKYVELRCDPISGHTALYWYRQSLGQGPEFLIYFQGTGAADDSGLPNDRFFAVRPEGSVSTLKIQRTERGDSAVYLCASSSTGGARTGELFFGEGSRLTVL.

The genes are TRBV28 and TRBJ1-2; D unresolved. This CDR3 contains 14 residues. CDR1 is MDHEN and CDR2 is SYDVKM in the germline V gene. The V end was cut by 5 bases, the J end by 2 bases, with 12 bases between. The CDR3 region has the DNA TGTGCCAGCAGTCCCCCGACGGGGAACTATGGCTACACCTTC. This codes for CASSPPTGNYGYTF.

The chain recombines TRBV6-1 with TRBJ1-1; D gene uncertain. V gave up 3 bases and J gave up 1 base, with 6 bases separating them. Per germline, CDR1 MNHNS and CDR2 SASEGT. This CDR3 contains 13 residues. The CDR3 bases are TGTGCCAGCAGTGACTCACAGAACACTGAAGCTTTCTTT. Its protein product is CASSDSQNTEAFF.

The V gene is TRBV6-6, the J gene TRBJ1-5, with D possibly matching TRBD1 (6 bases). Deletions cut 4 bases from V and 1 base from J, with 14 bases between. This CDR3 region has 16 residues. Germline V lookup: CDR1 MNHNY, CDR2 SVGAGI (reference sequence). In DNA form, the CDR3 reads TGTGCCAGCAGTTCTAATAAGGACAGCAGCAATCAGCCCCAGCATTTT. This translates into CASSSNKDSSNQPQHF.

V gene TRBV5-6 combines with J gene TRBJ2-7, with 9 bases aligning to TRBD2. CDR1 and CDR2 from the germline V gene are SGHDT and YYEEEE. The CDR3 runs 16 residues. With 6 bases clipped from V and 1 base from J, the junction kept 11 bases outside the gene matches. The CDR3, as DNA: TGTGCCAGCACCTTAAGAGCGGGGGGACTATCCTACGAGCAGTACTTC. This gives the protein CASTLRAGGLSYEQYF.

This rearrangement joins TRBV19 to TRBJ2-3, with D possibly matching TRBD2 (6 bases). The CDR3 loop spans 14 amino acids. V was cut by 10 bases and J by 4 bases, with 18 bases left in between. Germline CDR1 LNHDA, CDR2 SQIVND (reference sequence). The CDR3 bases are TGTGCCACCCGCCAGGGAGGTCAGGCAGATACGCAGTATTTT. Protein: CATRQGGQADTQYF. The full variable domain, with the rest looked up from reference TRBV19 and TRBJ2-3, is DGGITQSPKYLFRKEGQNVTLSCEQNLNHDAMYWYRQDPGQGLRLIYYSQIVNDFQKGDIAEGYSVSREKKESFPLTVTSAQKNPTAFYLCATRQGGQADTQYFGPGTRLTVL.

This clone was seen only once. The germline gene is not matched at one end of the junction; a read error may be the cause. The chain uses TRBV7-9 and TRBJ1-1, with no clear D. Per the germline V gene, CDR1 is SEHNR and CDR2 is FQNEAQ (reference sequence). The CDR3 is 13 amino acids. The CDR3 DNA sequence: TGTTCCAGCAGCTCGCTCGGGGACACTGAAGCTTTCTTT. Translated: CSSSSLGDTEAFF. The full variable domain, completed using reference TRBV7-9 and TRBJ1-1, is DTGVSQNPRHKITKRGQNVTFRCDPISEHNRLYWYRQTLGQGPEFLTYFQNEAQLEKSRLLSDRFSAERPKGSFSTLEIQRTEQGDSAMYLCSSSSLGDTEAFFGQGTRLTVV.

The CDR3 coding sequence is TGTGCCAGTACTTGGGGGGGCCCAAGGGATACGCAGTATTTT. As protein: CASTWGGPRDTQYF. The chain uses TRBV19 and TRBJ2-3; a weak D match, TRBD2 (7 bases). The V gene lost 7 bases and the J gene lost 6 bases, with 17 bases spanning the gap. The CDR3 spans 14 residues. The germline V gene encodes CDR1 LNHDA and CDR2 SQIVND (reference sequence).

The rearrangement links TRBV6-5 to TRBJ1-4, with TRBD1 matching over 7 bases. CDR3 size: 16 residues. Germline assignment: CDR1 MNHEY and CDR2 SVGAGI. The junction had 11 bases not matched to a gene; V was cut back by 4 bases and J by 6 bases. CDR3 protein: CASSWGWDSVDEKLFF. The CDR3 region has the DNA TGTGCCAGCAGTTGGGGGTGGGACAGTGTGGATGAAAAACTGTTTTTT.

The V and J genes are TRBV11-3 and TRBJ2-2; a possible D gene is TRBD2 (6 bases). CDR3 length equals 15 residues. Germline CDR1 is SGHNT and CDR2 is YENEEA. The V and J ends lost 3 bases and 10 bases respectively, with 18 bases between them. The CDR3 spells CASSFGGTLEEELFF. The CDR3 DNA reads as TGTGCCAGCAGCTTCGGAGGGACCTTGGAGGAGGAGCTGTTTTTT.

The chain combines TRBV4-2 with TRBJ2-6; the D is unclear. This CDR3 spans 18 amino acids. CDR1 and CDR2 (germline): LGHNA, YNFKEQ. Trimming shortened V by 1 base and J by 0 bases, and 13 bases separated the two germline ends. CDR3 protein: CASSQVKQFPSGANVLTF. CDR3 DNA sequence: TGTGCCAGCAGCCAAGTAAAACAGTTCCCCTCTGGGGCCAACGTCCTGACTTTC.

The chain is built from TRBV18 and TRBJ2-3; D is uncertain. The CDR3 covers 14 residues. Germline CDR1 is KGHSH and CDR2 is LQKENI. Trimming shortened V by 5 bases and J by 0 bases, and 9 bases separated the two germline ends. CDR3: CASSGQPSTDTQYF. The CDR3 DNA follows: TGTGCCAGCTCAGGGCAGCCTAGCACAGATACGCAGTATTTT.

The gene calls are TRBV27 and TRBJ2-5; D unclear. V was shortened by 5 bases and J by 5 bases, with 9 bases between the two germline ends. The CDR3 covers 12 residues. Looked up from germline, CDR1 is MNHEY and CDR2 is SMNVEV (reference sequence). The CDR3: CASSLWRETQYF. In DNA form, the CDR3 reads TGTGCCAGCAGTCTCTGGCGGGAGACCCAGTACTTC.

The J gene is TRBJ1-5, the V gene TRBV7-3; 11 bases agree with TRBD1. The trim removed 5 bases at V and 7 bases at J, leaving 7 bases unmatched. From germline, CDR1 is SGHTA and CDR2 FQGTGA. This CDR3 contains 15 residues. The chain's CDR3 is CASSSGQGAWQPQHF. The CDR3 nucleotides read TGTGCCAGCAGCAGTGGACAGGGGGCATGGCAGCCCCAGCATTTT.

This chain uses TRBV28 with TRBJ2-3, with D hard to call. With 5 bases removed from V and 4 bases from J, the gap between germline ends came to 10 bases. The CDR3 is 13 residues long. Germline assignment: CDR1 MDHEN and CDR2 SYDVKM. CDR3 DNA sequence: TGTGCCAGCAGTCAAAAAGCACCAGATACGCAGTATTTT. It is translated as CASSQKAPDTQYF.

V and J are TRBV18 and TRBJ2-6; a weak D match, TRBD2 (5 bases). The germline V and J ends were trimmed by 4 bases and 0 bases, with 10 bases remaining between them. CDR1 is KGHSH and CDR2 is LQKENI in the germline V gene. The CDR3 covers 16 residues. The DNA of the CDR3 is TGTGCCAGCTCACTAAACGCGGGCTCTGGGGCCAACGTCCTGACTTTC. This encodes CASSLNAGSGANVLTF.

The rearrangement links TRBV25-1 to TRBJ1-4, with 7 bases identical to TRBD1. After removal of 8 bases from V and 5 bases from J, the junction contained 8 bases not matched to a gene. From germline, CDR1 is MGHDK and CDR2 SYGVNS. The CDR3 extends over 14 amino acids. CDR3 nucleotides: TGTGCCAGCGAGGATGCAGGGGGGAATGAAAAACTGTTTTTT. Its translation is CASEDAGGNEKLFF.

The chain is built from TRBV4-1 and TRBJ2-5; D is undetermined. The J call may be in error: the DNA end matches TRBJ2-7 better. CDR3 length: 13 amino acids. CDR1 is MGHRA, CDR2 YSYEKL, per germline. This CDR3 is CASSQEYFYEQYF. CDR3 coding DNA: TGCGCCAGCAGCCAAGAGTACTTCTACGAGCAGTACTTC.

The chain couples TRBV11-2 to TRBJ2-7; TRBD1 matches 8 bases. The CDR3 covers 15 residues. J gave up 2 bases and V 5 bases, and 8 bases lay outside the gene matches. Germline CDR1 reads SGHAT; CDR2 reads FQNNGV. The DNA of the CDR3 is TGTGCCAGCAGCCCCAACCGACAGGGGACCTACGAGCAGTACTTC. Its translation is CASSPNRQGTYEQYF.

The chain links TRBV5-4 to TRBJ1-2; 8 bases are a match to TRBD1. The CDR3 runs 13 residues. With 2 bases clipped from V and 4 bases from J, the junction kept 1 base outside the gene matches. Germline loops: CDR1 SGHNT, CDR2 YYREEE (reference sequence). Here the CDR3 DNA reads TGTGCCAGCAGCTTAGACAGGGGCTATGGCTACACCTTC. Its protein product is CASSLDRGYGYTF.

The CDR3 region has the DNA TGTGCCAGCAGCCCGACAGGGACCGATGGCTACACCTTC. This gives the protein CASSPTGTDGYTF. The chain has TRBV5-5 and TRBJ1-2, with 7 nucleotides matching TRBD1. The CDR3 runs to 13 residues. Germline trimming cut 4 bases from V and 6 bases from J; bases unmatched to any gene: 6. Germline CDR1 and CDR2: SGHKS and YYEKEE (reference sequence).